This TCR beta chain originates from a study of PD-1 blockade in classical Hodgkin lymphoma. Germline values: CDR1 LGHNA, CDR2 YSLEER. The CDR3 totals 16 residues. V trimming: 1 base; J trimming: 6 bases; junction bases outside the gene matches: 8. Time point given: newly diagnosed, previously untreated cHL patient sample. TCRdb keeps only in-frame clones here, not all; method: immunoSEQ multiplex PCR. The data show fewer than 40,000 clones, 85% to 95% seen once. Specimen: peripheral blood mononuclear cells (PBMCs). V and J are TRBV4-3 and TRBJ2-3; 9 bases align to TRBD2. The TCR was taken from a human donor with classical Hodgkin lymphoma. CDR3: CASSQGRAGGSDTQYF. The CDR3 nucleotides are TGCGCCAGCAGCCAAGGGAGAGCGGGGGGCAGCGATACGCAGTATTTT.